This record looks at one T cell receptor beta chain sequence and its context. This clonotype was recorded at least ten times. The antigen it binds to is not known. No qualities accompany the bases; no much larger clone lies one base away. The source of the sample is a study of T-cell reconstitution after alpha-beta-depleted transplantation in children (dated by TCRdb to 2016 to 2017). Some background on the complete study: Using TCR repertoire profiling, the study quantitatively followed how T-cell immune reconstitution unfolded in children after TCRalphabeta/CD19-depleted allogeneic hematopoietic cell transplantation.

The treatment or condition tag for this specimen amounts to: allogeneic hematopoietic cell transplantation with graft depleted of TCRalphabeta T cells and CD19 B cells. The transplant recipients were children given TCRalphabeta/CD19-depleted allogeneic hematopoietic cell grafts. What the work shows at the level of the full study, not this receptor alone: Apparently early alphabetaT-cell count recovery about two months after transplant reportedly relied on only several hundred rapidly expanded clones derived from non-depleted graft cells. The high TCRbeta diversity at day 60 in some patients was ascribed to recipient T cells and intrathymic progenitors that had survived conditioning. The frequencies of hyperexpanded clones fell over the following months, and after one year, T-cell counts and TCRbeta diversity were mostly attributed to newly produced T cells.

Trimmed from V: 2 bases; trimmed from J: 9 bases; junction bases lacking a gene match: 7. CDR1 and CDR2 (MNHEY, SVGAGI) derive from the germline V gene. Taken from cysteine to phenylalanine, the CDR3 has 14 residues. Just CDR3 DNA is preserved here, 42 bases in frame from base 1. The library was built by means of PCR. The reads were generated on an Illumina HiSeq 2500. TCR library preparation used molecular barcoding, with unique molecular identifiers applied to normalize quantification of the TCRbeta repertoire. Clones were called with MiXCR by TCRdb after fastp trimmed the public reads at Q25, and only in-frame beta chains were retained. Identical CDR3 protein sequences are pooled into one entry, listed with their most common genes and DNA. The sample data list some 550,000 distinct CDR3 sequences, and roughly 23% of these were observed just once. Of the sample, 13% to 15% is held by the ten largest clones.

The receptor was derived from a boy in the first two years of life who had a stem cell transplant for acute myeloid leukemia, so the T cells may come from the graft donor. The sample here was PBMCs, mostly from graft donor cells, taken 360 days after TCRalphabeta/CD19-depleted stem cell transplant. The sequence joins TRBV6-5 to TRBJ2-1; TRBD2 agrees with 7 junctional bases. For the CDR3, the sequence is CASSYGTTWGEQFF. The nucleotide sequence is TGTGCCAGCAGTTACGGGACTACTTGGGGTGAGCAGTTCTTC.